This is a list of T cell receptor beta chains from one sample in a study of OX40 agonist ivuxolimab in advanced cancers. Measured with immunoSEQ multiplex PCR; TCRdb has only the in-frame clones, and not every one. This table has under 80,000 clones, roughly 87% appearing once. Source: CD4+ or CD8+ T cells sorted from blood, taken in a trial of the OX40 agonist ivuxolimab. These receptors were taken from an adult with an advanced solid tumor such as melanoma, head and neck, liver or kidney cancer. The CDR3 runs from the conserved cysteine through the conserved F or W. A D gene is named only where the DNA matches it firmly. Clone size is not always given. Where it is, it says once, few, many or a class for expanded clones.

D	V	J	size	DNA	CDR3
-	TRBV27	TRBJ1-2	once	TGTGCCAGCAGTTTACAGGGGTATGGCTATGGCTACACCTTC	CASSLQGYGYGYTF
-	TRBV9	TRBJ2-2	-	TGTGCCAGCAGCGCGGGCAGCAACACCGGGGAGCTGTTTTTT	CASSAGSNTGELFF
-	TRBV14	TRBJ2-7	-	TGTGCCAGCAGCAAGGGCCCGGAGCAGTACTTC	CASSKGPEQYF
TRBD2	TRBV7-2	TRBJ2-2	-	TGTGCCAGCAGCTTCTACGGGAGGGCCGACACCGGGGAGCTGTTTTTT	CASSFYGRADTGELFF
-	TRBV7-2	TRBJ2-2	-	TGTGCCAGCAGCCAAGAAGCGGCCCCGAACACCGGGGAGCTGTTTTTT	CASSQEAAPNTGELFF
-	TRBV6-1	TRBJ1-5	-	TGTGCCAGCAGTGAACGGGAGGGCAATCAGCCCCAGCATTTT	CASSEREGNQPQHF
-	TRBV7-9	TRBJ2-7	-	TGTGCCAGCAGCTTAGACGGGAGCTACGAGCAGTACTTC	CASSLDGSYEQYF
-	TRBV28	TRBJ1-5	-	TGTGCCAGCAATTATCTCGGCAATCAGCCCCAGCATTTT	CASNYLGNQPQHF
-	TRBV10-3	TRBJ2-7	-	TGTGCCATCAGTGAGTCAGGCACGTCCTACGAGCAGTACTTC	CAISESGTSYEQYF
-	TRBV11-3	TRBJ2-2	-	TGTGCCAGCAGCTTAGAAGGGTGGGCCGGGGAGCTGTTTTTT	CASSLEGWAGELFF
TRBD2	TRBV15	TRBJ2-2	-	TGTGCCACCAGCAGAGATTTGGGCGGGAGGGACACCGGGGAGCTGTTTTTT	CATSRDLGGRDTGELFF
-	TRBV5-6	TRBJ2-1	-	TGTGCCAGCTCCACGCTACCGCGGGAGCAGTTCTTC	CASSTLPREQFF
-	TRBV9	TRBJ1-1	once	TGTGCCAGCAGCGTAGTCGGGACACCTAACACTGAAGCTTTCTTT	CASSVVGTPNTEAFF
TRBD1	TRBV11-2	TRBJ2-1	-	TGTGCCAGCAGCTTAGTTTCCGGACAGGGCGCCTACAATGAGCAGTTCTTC	CASSLVSGQGAYNEQFF
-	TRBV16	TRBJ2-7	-	TGTGCCAGCAGCCAATACGCGGTTCCCTACGAGCAGTACTTC	CASSQYAVPYEQYF
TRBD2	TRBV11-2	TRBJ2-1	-	TGTGCCAGCAGCTTTCAGCGGGGTGAGCAGTTCTTC	CASSFQRGEQFF
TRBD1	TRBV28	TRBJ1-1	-	TGTGCCAGCAGTCCCTCGGACAGGCTGAACACTGAAGCTTTCTTT	CASSPSDRLNTEAFF
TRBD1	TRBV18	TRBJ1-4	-	TGTGCCAGCTCAGGGACAGGGGGATCCGGAGAAAAACTGTTTTTT	CASSGTGGSGEKLFF